Sequencing of this T cell receptor (beta chain) was carried out in a study of blood T cell repertoires in COVID-19. Overall study context: The origin of the acute and convalescent COVID-19 samples was the United States, Italy and Spain. The cDNA or gDNA used as material had been derived from T cells, B-cell-depleted T cells, or PBMCs.

The V gene's germline CDR1 is LNHDA and CDR2 SQIVND (reference sequence). Trimming removed 5 bases from V and 7 bases from J; junction bases left unmatched: 10. The CDR3 has 15 residues. As processed by the authors: Quantification of nucleated cells was approximated via reference gene primer amplification. Repertoires were generated with immunoSEQ multiplex PCR, while TCRdb's copy carries only in-frame clones and drops some. V, J and clone size are those of that table, while D and trimming were read from the DNA. The sample shows roughly 100,000 clones, 86% of them seen only once. This TCR was recovered from a woman of 80 years or more with acute or convalescent COVID-19. Sequencing was carried out using peripheral blood. J is TRBJ1-2 and V is TRBV19, with TRBD1 matching 10 bases. CDR3 in DNA: TGTGCCAGTAGTCCCCGGGACAGGGGCAGGGGTGGCTACACCTTC. As protein: CASSPRDRGRGGYTF.